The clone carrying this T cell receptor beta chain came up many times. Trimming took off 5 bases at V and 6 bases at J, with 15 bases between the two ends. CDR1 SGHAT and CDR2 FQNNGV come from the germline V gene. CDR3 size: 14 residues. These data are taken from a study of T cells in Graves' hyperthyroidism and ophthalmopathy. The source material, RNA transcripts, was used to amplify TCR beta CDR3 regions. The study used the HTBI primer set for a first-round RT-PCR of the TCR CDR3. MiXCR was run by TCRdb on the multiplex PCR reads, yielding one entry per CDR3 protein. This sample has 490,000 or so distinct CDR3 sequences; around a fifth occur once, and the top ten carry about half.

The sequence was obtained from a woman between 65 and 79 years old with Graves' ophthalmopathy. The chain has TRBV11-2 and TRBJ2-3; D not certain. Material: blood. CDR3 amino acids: CASSPPPLADTQYF. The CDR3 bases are TGTGCCAGCAGCCCCCCACCCTTGGCGGATACGCAGTATTTT. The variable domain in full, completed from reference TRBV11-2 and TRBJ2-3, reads EAGVAQSPRYKIIEKRQSVAFWCNPISGHATLYWYQQILGQGPKLLIQFQNNGVVDDSQLPKDRFSAERLKGVDSTLKIQPAKLEDSAVYLCASSPPPLADTQYFGPGTRLTVL.